A single TCR beta chain is shown here with its context. RNA extraction and reverse transcription yielded cDNA as sequencing template. Clones were sequenced by immunoSEQ multiplex PCR, and TCRdb holds only the in-frame ones, with some missing. The sample comprises fewer than 350,000 clones, roughly 64% of which are singletons, and approximately 2% rests with the top ten. The sample is drawn from a study of CD8+ T cells in alopecia areata. Treatment here: oral pan-JAK inhibitor, 5-10 mg twice daily. Per germline, CDR1 MGHDK and CDR2 SYGVNS. V was trimmed by 7 bases and J by 3 bases, leaving 16 bases between them. The CDR3 has 14 amino acids.

The clonotype originates from a human donor with alopecia areata. The specimen was CD4+ T cells sorted from blood, collected at week 24, from a patient treated with tofacitinib. The gene calls are TRBV25-1 and TRBJ2-7, with a possible D match to TRBD1 (6 bases). The CDR3 sequence: CASMGRGSVYEQYF. The CDR3 bases are TGTGCCAGCATGGGAAGGGGGTCCGTCTACGAGCAGTACTTC.